The 8 T cell receptor beta chains listed next were all sequenced from one sample in a study of T-cell memory formation after mild COVID-19. TCRdb re-derived calls from the 5' RACE reads in MiXCR, one entry per CDR3 protein. The sample consists of some 160,000 distinct CDR3 sequences, about 28% of them appearing once. The specimen sequenced was PBMCs or a T cell subset sorted from them (not recorded which). The source of these receptors is an adult woman who had mild COVID-19 (a few samples of this study predate the infection). Cell type and time point are not known.

V usage is TRBV19 and J usage is TRBJ2-7, with D tentatively TRBD2 (5 bases). The CDR3 is made up of 14 amino acids. Trimming took 3 bases from V and 1 from J, leaving 10 bases between them. CDR1 and CDR2 (germline): LNHDA, SQIVND (reference sequence). The CDR3 region has the DNA TGTGCCAGTAGTATCGCCAGCGGTTCCTACGAGCAGTACTTC. This sequence encodes CASSIASGSYEQYF.

This clonotype was observed a few times. This chain connects TRBV5-1 to TRBJ2-2; D is unclear. The CDR3 consists of 14 residues. Trimming took 7 bases from V and 3 from J, leaving 13 bases between them. Germline V gene lookup returns CDR1 SGHRS and CDR2 YFSETQ. CDR3 nucleotides: TGCGCCAGCCGCAAAGGGCCGGACACCGGGGAGCTGTTTTTT. Translating it yields CASRKGPDTGELFF. Full variable domain (remainder filled in from reference TRBV5-1 and TRBJ2-2): KAGVTQTPRYLIKTRGQQVTLSCSPISGHRSVSWYQQTPGQGLQFLFEYFSETQRNKGNFPGRFSGRQFSNSRSEMNVSTLELGDSALYLCASRKGPDTGELFFGEGSRLTVL.

CDR3 in amino acids: CASSGAGTSGSNEQFF. The CDR3 nucleotides read TGTGCCAGCAGCGGGGCCGGGACTAGCGGGAGCAATGAGCAGTTCTTC. The chain recombines TRBV6-4 with TRBJ2-1; the match to TRBD2 covers 14 bases. This CDR3 has 16 residues. CDR1 and CDR2 (germline): MRHNA, SNTAGT. The J segment lost 6 bases and the V segment lost 6 bases, leaving 7 bases of the junction unmatched.

This clonotype was counted between two and nine times. The rearrangement joins TRBV7-2 to TRBJ2-7; 8 bases line up with TRBD1. After removal of 5 bases from V and 5 bases from J, the junction contained 14 bases not matched to a gene. Germline-derived CDR1 and CDR2 are SGHTA and FQGNSA. CDR3 length equals 16 residues. The CDR3 DNA is TGTGCCAGCAGCGAGGGTGTCGGACAGGGTTACCACGAGCAGTACTTC. This gives the protein CASSEGVGQGYHEQYF.

In this sample, this clonotype turned up a few times. The chain uses TRBV9 and TRBJ2-1, with 8 bases aligning to TRBD1. The CDR3 is 16 residues long. Losses at the gene ends were 0 bases for V and 8 bases for J; bases not matched to a gene: 10. Per germline, CDR1 SGDLS and CDR2 YYNGEE. The CDR3 nucleotides are TGTGCCAGCAGCGTAGGACGGGACAGGATTACGGATGAGCAGTTCTTC. Translation gives CASSVGRDRITDEQFF.

This clonotype was seen a few times. V and J are TRBV15 and TRBJ2-1; no clear D gene. The V gene's germline CDR1 is LNHNV and CDR2 YYDKDF (reference sequence). The CDR3 is 15 amino acids. V lost 3 bases and J lost 0, with 9 bases in between. The CDR3 protein is CATSSERSSYNEQFF. CDR3 bases: TGTGCCACCAGCAGCGAGAGGAGCTCCTACAATGAGCAGTTCTTC.

J is TRBJ2-4 and V is TRBV6-5; D uncertain. Germline CDR1 is MNHEY and CDR2 is SVGAGI. The CDR3 has 17 amino acids. The V end was cut by 0 bases, the J end by 0 bases, with 12 bases between. The CDR3 spells CASSYSPGPLAKNIQYF. CDR3 DNA: TGTGCCAGCAGTTACTCGCCCGGACCTCTAGCCAAAAACATTCAGTACTTC.

The V and J genes are TRBV7-2 and TRBJ2-1; TRBD1 is a possible D gene (5 bases). Germline CDR1 SGHTA, CDR2 FQGNSA. The V end was cut by 5 bases, the J end by 1 base, with 12 bases between. The CDR3 consists of 15 residues. CDR3 nucleotide sequence: TGTGCCAGCAGCCCGACAGTACGATCCTACAATGAGCAGTTCTTC. Translating gives CASSPTVRSYNEQFF.